Shown below are 18 T cell receptor beta chains from a single sample sequenced in a study of blood T cell repertoires in COVID-19 (dated by TCRdb to 2018 to 2020). Libraries were prepared through the immunoSEQ multiplex PCR assay. Held by TCRdb, this immuneACCESS table contains in-frame sequences only and omits some clones. Under half of the omission traces to an unresolved V gene where checked; the cause of the rest is unknown. This sample comprises around 340,000 clones, 65% to 90% of them detected only once. Clones ranked in the top ten supply about 7.1% of the sample. Source material: peripheral blood. The receptors originated from a woman aged 60 to 75 with COVID-19, enrolled during active disease.

The chain joins TRBV10-3 to TRBJ2-5; weak D call: TRBD2 (7 bases). The CDR3 sequence is 14 residues long. The germline V gene encodes CDR1 ENHRY and CDR2 SYGVKD. V was clipped by 4 bases and J by 4 bases, with 13 bases between them. The CDR3 reads CAISGQRGGETQYF. CDR3 sequence (DNA): TGTGCCATCAGTGGGCAGAGGGGGGGAGAGACCCAGTACTTC.

The gene calls are TRBV10-3 and TRBJ2-5, with no clear D. V dropped 10 bases and J dropped 5 bases, with 11 bases sitting between them. This CDR3 is built from 11 residues. Germline loops: CDR1 ENHRY, CDR2 SYGVKD. The CDR3 region is CATALQETQYF. CDR3 in DNA: TGTGCCACCGCCCTGCAGGAGACCCAGTACTTC.

V usage is TRBV28 and J usage is TRBJ1-2, with 10 nucleotides matching TRBD1. The ends lost 5 bases at V and 5 bases at J; junction bases unmatched: 14. This CDR3 region has 17 residues. Germline lookup yields CDR1 MDHEN and CDR2 SYDVKM. The CDR3: CASSPIRQGAVSYGYTF. DNA for the CDR3: TGTGCCAGCAGTCCCATCCGACAGGGGGCTGTAAGTTATGGCTACACCTTC.

J is TRBJ1-1 and V is TRBV9; D unresolved. The V gene lost 4 bases and the J gene lost 7 bases, with 20 bases spanning the gap. Germline V gene lookup returns CDR1 SGDLS and CDR2 YYNGEE. The CDR3 is made up of 15 amino acids. The CDR3 nucleotides are TGTGCCAGCAGCACAGAAAAGGTAGCGAGTAATGAAGCTTTCTTT. This codes for CASSTEKVASNEAFF.

The J gene is TRBJ2-5, the V gene TRBV6-2 or TRBV6-3; the D is unclear. Germline CDR1 MNHEY, CDR2 SVGEGT. Trimming shortened V by 5 bases and J by 4 bases, and 5 bases separated the two germline ends. The CDR3 sequence is 11 residues long. CDR3 sequence: CASSTGETQYF. The CDR3 coding sequence is TGTGCCAGCAGTACGGGAGAGACCCAGTACTTC.

CDR3 sequence: CASTGSGGKEKLFF. In DNA, the CDR3 is TGTGCCAGCACCGGGAGTGGAGGTAAGGAAAAACTGTTTTTT. The V gene is TRBV27, the J gene TRBJ1-4; D is unclear. Germline CDR1 reads MNHEY; CDR2 reads SMNVEV (reference sequence). With 7 bases removed from V and 8 bases from J, the gap between germline ends came to 17 bases. The CDR3 spans 14 residues.

The genes are TRBV18 and TRBJ1-2; 9 bases align to TRBD1. The germline CDR1 and CDR2 sequences are KGHSH and LQKENI. Unmatched junction bases numbered 4, after V lost 2 bases and J lost 3 bases. The length of the CDR3 is 15 residues. In nucleotides, the CDR3 is TGTGCCAGCTCACCATGGACAGGGGCAGACTATGGCTACACCTTC. This sequence encodes CASSPWTGADYGYTF.

This chain uses TRBV5-1 with TRBJ2-3; 8 positions match TRBD2. With 3 bases clipped from V and 0 bases from J, the junction kept 3 bases outside the gene matches. CDR3 length: 15 amino acids. The germline CDR1 and CDR2 sequences are SGHRS and YFSETQ. CDR3 sequence reads: CASSSGGASTDTQYF. The DNA of the CDR3 is TGCGCCAGCAGCTCCGGGGGGGCTAGCACAGATACGCAGTATTTT.

The V call is TRBV18, the J call TRBJ2-7, with D perhaps TRBD2 (5 bases). Germline lookup yields CDR1 KGHSH and CDR2 LQKENI. This CDR3 has 16 amino acids. Trimming shortened V by 4 bases and J by 3 bases, and 19 bases separated the two germline ends. The CDR3 loop is CASSQLKGSGSYEQYF. CDR3 DNA: TGTGCCAGCTCACAATTAAAAGGGTCTGGGAGCTACGAGCAGTACTTC. Combining the CDR3 with reference TRBV18 and TRBJ2-7 gives the whole variable domain NAGVMQNPRHLVRRRGQEARLRCSPMKGHSHVYWYRQLPEEGLKFMVYLQKENIIDESGMPKERFSAEFPKEGPSILRIQQVVRGDSAAYFCASSQLKGSGSYEQYFGPGTRLTVT.

V usage is TRBV6-2 or TRBV6-3 and J usage is TRBJ2-7, with 12 bases that match TRBD1. V shed 2 bases and J 4 bases; nucleotides not matched to a gene: 3. Germline loops: CDR1 MNHEY, CDR2 SVGEGT. The CDR3 runs to 15 residues. The DNA of the CDR3 is TGTGCCAGCAGTTACATGGGACAGGGGGCTTACGAGCAGTACTTC. Its protein product is CASSYMGQGAYEQYF.

For this clone: Other DNA sequences in the sample encode the same CDR3. This chain links TRBV2 with TRBJ2-2, with TRBD1 as a possible D gene (6 bases). From germline, CDR1 is SNHLY and CDR2 FYNNEI. The length of the CDR3 is 12 residues. Trimming took off 8 bases at V and 4 bases at J, with 8 bases between the two ends. CDR3 loop: CASSRGTGELFF. The CDR3 region has the DNA TGTGCCAGCTCCAGGGGCACCGGGGAGCTGTTTTTT.

With regard to this clone: Other nucleotide sequences from this sample produce the same CDR3. The chain uses TRBV6-5 and TRBJ2-7; a possible D gene is TRBD1 (6 bases). The CDR3 spans 14 residues. The V end was cut by 2 bases, the J end by 1 base, with 9 bases between. The germline CDR1 and CDR2 sequences are MNHEY and SVGAGI. This chain's CDR3 is CASSYLDSSYEQYF. The CDR3 region has the DNA TGTGCCAGCAGTTACCTGGACAGTTCCTACGAGCAGTACTTC.

The chain is built from TRBV3-1 (or the pseudogene TRBV3-2) and TRBJ2-7, with TRBD1 matching over 10 bases. V lost 10 bases and J lost 5; bases outside the gene matches: 14. From germline, CDR1 is LGHDT and CDR2 YNNKEL (reference sequence). The CDR3 consists of 15 residues. The DNA of the CDR3 is TGTGCCACACTATCATCGGGACAGGGGTCCCACGAGCAGTACTTC. Translating it yields CATLSSGQGSHEQYF.

The chain combines TRBV2 with TRBJ2-3; 7 bases agree with TRBD1. Germline V gives CDR1 SNHLY, CDR2 FYNNEI. This CDR3 has 18 amino acids. V trimming: 4 bases; J trimming: 3 bases; junction bases outside the gene matches: 16. CDR3 in amino acids: CASSAPHSGTEVTDTQYF. The DNA of the CDR3 is TGTGCCAGCAGTGCCCCACATTCCGGGACAGAAGTGACAGATACGCAGTATTTT.

The chain employs TRBV7-3 and TRBJ2-2, with 7 bases aligning to TRBD2. Looked up from germline, CDR1 is SGHTA and CDR2 is FQGTGA. This CDR3 spans 13 amino acids. The junction had 0 bases not matched to a gene; V was cut back by 3 bases and J by 5 bases. The CDR3 sequence: CASSFSGTGELFF. CDR3 sequence (DNA): TGTGCCAGCAGCTTTAGCGGGACCGGGGAGCTGTTTTTT.

The CDR3 DNA reads as TGCGCCAGCAGCCCCGAACCACCAAGGCGGGGGGGCGCCTACGAGCAGTACTTC. Protein product: CASSPEPPRRGGAYEQYF. This sequence joins TRBV5-1 and TRBJ2-7, with 9 bases that match TRBD2. Per germline, CDR1 SGHRS and CDR2 YFSETQ. CDR3 size: 18 residues. Losses at the gene ends were 4 bases for V and 2 bases for J; bases not matched to a gene: 16.

The genes are TRBV19 and TRBJ2-1; 11 bases are a match to TRBD2. The CDR3 is 15 amino acids. V gave up 9 bases and J gave up 4 bases; unmatched junction bases: 8. Germline-derived CDR1 and CDR2 are LNHDA and SQIVND (reference sequence). The CDR3: CASRLAGSRYNEQFF. The CDR3 DNA is TGTGCCAGCCGACTAGCGGGGTCGCGATACAATGAGCAGTTCTTC.

The rearrangement uses TRBV5-1 and TRBJ2-1; TRBD2 matches 8 bases. V shed 7 bases and J 6 bases; nucleotides not matched to a gene: 12. CDR3 size: 15 residues. Germline V gives CDR1 SGHRS, CDR2 YFSETQ. CDR3 loop: CASVAGGGISNEQFF. CDR3 DNA sequence: TGCGCCAGCGTGGCGGGCGGGGGGATCTCCAATGAGCAGTTCTTC.